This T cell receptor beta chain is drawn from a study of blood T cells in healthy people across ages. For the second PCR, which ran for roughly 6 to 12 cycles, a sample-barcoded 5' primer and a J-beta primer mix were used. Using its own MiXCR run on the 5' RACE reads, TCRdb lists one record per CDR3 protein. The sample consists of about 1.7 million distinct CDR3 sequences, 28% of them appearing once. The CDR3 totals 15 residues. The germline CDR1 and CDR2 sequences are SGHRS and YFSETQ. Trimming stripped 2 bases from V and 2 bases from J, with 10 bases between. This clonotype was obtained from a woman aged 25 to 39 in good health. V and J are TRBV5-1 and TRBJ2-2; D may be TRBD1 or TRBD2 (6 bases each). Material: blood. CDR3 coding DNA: TGCGCCAGCAGCTTTAGGGGGGATAACACCGGGGAGCTGTTTTTT. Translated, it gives CASSFRGDNTGELFF.